This T cell receptor beta chain was identified in a study of response to subunit inactivated influenza vaccine. Broader study findings: Researchers suggested that each seasonal influenza vaccination recruits few new T cells.

Each CDR3 protein is one row after TCRdb ran MiXCR on the RT-PCR reads. The profile shows a few hundred thousand distinct CDR3 sequences, about 10% of them singletons. Points on this clonotype: Its antigen is not known.

CDR1 is SGDLS, CDR2 YYNGEE, per germline. The CDR3 totals 14 residues. V dropped 0 bases and J dropped 8 bases, with 11 bases sitting between them. This receptor was identified in a man aged 50 to 59 who received an inactivated influenza vaccine. Sequences were derived from PBMCs from blood, sampled about 6 weeks after vaccination. The V gene is TRBV9, the J gene TRBJ2-2; possibly TRBD2 for D (6 bases). The CDR3 region is CASSVVSGTGELFF. The CDR3 nucleotides read TGTGCCAGCAGCGTAGTATCGGGGACTGGGGAGCTGTTTTTT.